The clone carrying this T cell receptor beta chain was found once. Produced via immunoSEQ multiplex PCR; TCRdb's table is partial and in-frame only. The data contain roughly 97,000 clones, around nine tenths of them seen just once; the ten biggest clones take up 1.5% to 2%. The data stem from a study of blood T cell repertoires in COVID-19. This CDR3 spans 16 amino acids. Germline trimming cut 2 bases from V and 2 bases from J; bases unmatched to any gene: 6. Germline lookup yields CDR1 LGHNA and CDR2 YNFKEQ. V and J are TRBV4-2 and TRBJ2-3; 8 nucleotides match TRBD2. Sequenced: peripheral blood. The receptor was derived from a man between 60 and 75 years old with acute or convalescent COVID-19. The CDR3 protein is CASSQLTAGATDTQYF. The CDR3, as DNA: TGTGCCAGCAGCCAATTAACAGCGGGGGCCACAGATACGCAGTATTTT.